This TCR beta chain was captured in a study of T cell responses to AZD1222 COVID-19 vaccine. Study-wide points: The breadth and depth of Spike-specific TCRs increased once two AZD1222 doses had been given.

The protocol was immunoSEQ multiplex PCR, while the TCRdb copy is restricted to in-frame clones and leaves out a portion. The sample comprises some 130,000 clones, about nine tenths of which are singletons, and 1.1% rests with the top ten. With regard to this clone: What it binds is unknown.

V lost 0 bases and J lost 7, with 16 bases in between. CDR3 length equals 15 residues. Per germline, CDR1 LGHDT and CDR2 YNNKEL (reference sequence). This material consisted of peripheral blood, taken 28 days after the second AZD1222 dose. The rearrangement joins TRBV3-1 (or the pseudogene TRBV3-2) to TRBJ2-7; D is uncertain. This clonotype originated in an adult who received the AZD1222 COVID-19 vaccine. The CDR3 protein is CASSQETQAADEQYF. CDR3 DNA: TGTGCCAGCAGCCAAGAAACGCAGGCCGCGGATGAGCAGTACTTC.